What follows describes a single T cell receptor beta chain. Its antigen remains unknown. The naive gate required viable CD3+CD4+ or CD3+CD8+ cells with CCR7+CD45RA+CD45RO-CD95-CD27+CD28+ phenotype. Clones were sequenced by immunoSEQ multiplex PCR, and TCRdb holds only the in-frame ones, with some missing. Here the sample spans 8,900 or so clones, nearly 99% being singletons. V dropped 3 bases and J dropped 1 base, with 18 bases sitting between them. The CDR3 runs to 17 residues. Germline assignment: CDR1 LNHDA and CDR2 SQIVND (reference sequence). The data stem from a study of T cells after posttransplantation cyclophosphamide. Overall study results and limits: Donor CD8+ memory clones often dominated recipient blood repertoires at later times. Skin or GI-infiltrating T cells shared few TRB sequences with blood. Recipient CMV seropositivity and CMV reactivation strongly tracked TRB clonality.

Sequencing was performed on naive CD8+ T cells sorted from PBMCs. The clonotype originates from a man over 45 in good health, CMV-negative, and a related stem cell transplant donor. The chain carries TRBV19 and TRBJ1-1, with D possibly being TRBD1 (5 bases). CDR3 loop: CASSISQNPRENTEAFF. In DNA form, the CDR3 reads TGTGCCAGTAGTATCTCCCAGAATCCCAGGGAGAACACTGAAGCTTTCTTT.